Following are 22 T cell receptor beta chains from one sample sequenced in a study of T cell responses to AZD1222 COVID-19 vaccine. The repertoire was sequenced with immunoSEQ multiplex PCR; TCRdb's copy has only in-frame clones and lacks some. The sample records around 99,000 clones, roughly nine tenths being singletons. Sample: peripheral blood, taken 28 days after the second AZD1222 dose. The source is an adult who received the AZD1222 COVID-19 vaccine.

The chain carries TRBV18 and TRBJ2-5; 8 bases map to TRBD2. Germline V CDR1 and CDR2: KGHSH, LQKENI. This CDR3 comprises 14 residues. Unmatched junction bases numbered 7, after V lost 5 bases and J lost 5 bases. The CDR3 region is CASSSNREGETQYF. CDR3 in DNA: TGTGCCAGCTCATCTAACCGGGAGGGTGAGACCCAGTACTTC.

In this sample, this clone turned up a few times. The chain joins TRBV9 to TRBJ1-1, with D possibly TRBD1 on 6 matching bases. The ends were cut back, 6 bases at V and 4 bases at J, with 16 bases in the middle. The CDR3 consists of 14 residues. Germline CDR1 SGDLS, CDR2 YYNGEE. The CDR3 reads CASNPRGGGTEAFF. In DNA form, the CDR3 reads TGTGCCAGCAACCCTAGAGGGGGGGGCACTGAAGCTTTCTTT.

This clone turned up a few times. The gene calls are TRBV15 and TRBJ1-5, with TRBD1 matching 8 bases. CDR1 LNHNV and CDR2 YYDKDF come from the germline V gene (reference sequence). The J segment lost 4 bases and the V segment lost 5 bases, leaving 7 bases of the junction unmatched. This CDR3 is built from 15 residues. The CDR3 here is CATSERRTGNQPQHF. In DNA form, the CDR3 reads TGTGCCACCAGCGAGCGTAGGACAGGGAATCAGCCCCAGCATTTT.

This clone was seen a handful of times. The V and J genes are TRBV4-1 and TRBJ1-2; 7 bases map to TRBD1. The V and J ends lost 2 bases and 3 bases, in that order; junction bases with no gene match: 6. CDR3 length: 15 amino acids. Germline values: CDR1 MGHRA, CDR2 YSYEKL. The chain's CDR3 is CASSQPGTVHYGYTF. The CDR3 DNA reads TGCGCCAGCAGCCAACCCGGGACAGTTCACTATGGCTACACCTTC.

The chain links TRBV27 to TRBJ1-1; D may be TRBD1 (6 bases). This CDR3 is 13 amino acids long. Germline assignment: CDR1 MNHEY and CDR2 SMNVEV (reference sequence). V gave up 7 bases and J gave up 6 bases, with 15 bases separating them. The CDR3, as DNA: TGTGCCAGCACCCTAGGGTCAGGGGCTGAAGCTTTCTTT. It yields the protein CASTLGSGAEAFF.

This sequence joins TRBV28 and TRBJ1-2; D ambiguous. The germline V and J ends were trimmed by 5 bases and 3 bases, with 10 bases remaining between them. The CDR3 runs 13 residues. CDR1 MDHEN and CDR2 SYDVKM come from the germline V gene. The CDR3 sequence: CASSIESDYGYTF. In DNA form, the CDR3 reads TGTGCCAGCAGTATCGAGTCGGACTATGGCTACACCTTC.

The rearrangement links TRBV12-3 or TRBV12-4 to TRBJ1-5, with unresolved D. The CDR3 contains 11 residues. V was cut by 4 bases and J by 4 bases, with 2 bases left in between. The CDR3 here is CASSSNQPQHF. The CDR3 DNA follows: TGTGCCAGCAGTTCTAATCAGCCCCAGCATTTT.

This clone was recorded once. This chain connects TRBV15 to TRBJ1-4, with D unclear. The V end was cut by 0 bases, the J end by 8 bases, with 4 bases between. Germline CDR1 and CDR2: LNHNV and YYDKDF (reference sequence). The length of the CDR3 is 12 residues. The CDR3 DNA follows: TGTGCCACCAGCAGAGAGGGGGAAAAACTGTTTTTT. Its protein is CATSREGEKLFF.

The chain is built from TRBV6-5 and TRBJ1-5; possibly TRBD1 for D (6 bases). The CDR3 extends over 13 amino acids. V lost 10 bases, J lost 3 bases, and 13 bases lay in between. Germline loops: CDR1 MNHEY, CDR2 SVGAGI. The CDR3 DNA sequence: TGTGCCATCCGCAGGGGTCTCAATCAGCCCCAGCATTTT. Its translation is CAIRRGLNQPQHF.

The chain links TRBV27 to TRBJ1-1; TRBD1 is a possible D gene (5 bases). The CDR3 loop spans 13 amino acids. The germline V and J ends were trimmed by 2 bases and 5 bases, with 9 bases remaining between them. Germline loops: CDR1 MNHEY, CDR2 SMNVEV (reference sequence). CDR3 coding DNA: TGTGCCAGCAGTTTAGGGGGGAGTACTGAAGCTTTCTTT. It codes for CASSLGGSTEAFF.

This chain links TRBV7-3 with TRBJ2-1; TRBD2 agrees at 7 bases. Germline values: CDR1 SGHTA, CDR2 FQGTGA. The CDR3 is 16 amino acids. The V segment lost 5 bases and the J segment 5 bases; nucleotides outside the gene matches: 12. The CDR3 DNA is TGTGCCAGCAGCCCGTTCGCCGGCGGGGGAGACAATGAGCAGTTCTTC. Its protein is CASSPFAGGGDNEQFF. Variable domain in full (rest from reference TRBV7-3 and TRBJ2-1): GAGVSQTPSNKVTEKGKYVELRCDPISGHTALYWYRQSLGQGPEFLIYFQGTGAADDSGLPNDRFFAVRPEGSVSTLKIQRTERGDSAVYLCASSPFAGGGDNEQFFGPGTRLTVL.

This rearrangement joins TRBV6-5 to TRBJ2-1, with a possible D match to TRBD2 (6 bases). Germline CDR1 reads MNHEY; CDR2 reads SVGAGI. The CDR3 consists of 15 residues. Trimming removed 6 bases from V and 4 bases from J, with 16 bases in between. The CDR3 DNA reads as TGTGCCAGCAGCCCAAGCCCCGGGGGATACAATGAGCAGTTCTTC. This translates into CASSPSPGGYNEQFF.

CDR3 sequence: CASSLWATGSYEQYF. For the CDR3, the DNA is TGTGCCAGCAGCTTGTGGGCAACCGGAAGCTACGAGCAGTACTTC. The V gene is TRBV11-2, the J gene TRBJ2-7; no clear D gene. V shed 3 bases and J shed 3 bases, with 15 bases lying between them. The germline gives CDR1 SGHAT, CDR2 FQNNGV. The CDR3 is 15 amino acids. Full variable domain (rest looked up from reference TRBV11-2 and TRBJ2-7): EAGVAQSPRYKIIEKRQSVAFWCNPISGHATLYWYQQILGQGPKLLIQFQNNGVVDDSQLPKDRFSAERLKGVDSTLKIQPAKLEDSAVYLCASSLWATGSYEQYFGPGTRLTVT.

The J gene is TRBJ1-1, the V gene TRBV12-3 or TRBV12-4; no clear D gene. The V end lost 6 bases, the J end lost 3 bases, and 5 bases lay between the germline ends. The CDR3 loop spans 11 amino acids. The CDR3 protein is CASRRYTEAFF. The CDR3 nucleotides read TGTGCCAGCAGGCGGTACACTGAAGCTTTCTTT.

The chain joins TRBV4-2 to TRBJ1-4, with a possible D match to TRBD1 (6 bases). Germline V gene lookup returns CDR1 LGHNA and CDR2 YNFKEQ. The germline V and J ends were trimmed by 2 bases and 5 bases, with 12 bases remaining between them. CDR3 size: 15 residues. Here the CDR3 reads CASSQPDRSNEKLFF. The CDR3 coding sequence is TGTGCCAGCAGCCAACCTGACAGGAGCAATGAAAAACTGTTTTTT.

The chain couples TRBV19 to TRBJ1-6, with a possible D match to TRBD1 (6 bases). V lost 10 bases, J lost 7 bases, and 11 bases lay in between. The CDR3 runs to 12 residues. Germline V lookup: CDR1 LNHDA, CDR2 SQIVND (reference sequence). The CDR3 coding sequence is TGTGCCACCGGGGGGCTAAATTCACCCCTCCACTTT. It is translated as CATGGLNSPLHF.

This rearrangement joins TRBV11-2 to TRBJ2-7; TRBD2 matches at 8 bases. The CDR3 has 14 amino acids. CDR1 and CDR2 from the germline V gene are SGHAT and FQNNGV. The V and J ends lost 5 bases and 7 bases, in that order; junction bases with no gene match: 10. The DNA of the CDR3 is TGTGCCAGCAGCCAGGACGGGGGGGGCTTAGAGCAGTACTTC. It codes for CASSQDGGGLEQYF.

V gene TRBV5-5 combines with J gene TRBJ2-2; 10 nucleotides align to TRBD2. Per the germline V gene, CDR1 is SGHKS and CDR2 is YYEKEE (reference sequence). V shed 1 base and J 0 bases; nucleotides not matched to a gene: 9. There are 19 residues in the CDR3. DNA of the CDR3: TGTGCCAGCAGCTTGTCTAGCCTAGCGGGGGCGTCGAACACCGGGGAGCTGTTTTTT. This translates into CASSLSSLAGASNTGELFF.

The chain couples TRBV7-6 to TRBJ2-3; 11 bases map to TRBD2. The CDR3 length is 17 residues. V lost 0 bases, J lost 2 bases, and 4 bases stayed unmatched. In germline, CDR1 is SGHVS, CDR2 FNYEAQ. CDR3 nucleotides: TGTGCCAGCAGCTTAGCGCCTAGCGGGGGGCCCACAGATACGCAGTATTTT. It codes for CASSLAPSGGPTDTQYF.

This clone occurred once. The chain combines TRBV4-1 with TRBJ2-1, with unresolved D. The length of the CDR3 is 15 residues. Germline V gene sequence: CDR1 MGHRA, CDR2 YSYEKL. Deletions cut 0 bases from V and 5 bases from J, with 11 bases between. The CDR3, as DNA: TGCGCCAGCAGCCAAGATGTGGCAGGAAACAATGAGCAGTTCTTC. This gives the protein CASSQDVAGNNEQFF.

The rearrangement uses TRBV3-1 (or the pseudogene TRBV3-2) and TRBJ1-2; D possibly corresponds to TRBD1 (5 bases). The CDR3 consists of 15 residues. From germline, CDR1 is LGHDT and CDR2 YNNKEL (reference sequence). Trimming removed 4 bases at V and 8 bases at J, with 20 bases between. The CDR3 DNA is TGTGCCAGCAGCCCACGCGGGGGTAGTCCCCGGGGCTACACCTTC. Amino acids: CASSPRGGSPRGYTF.

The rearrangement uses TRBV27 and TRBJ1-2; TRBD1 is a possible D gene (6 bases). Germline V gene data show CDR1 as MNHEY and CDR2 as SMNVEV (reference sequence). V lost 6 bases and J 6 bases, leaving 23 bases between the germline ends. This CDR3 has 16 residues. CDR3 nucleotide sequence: TGTGCCAGCAGACGTCTGGGGGCCTCCCTTCTCCATGGCTACACCTTC. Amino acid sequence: CASRRLGASLLHGYTF.